One and the same sample provided the 19 T cell receptor beta chains below, sequenced in a study of T-cell reconstitution after alpha-beta-depleted transplantation in children. Construction of the TCRbeta library involved unique molecular identifiers. TCRdb redid the calling of the PCR reads with MiXCR, one entry per CDR3 protein. The sample includes 180,000 or so distinct CDR3 sequences, 6.3% of them seen just once. The specimen was PBMCs, collected before TCRalphabeta/CD19-depleted stem cell transplant. The receptors originated from a girl less than two years old with combined immunodeficiency, due to receive a stem cell transplant.

In its sample, this clonotype was seen many times. This chain connects TRBV3-1 to TRBJ2-3; 10 bases map to TRBD2. CDR1 is LGHDT and CDR2 is YNNKEL in the germline V gene (reference sequence). The length of the CDR3 is 22 residues. Losses at the gene ends were 0 bases for V and 4 bases for J; bases not matched to a gene: 22. The CDR3 spells CASSQDRYVSPSLAGVPDTQYF. CDR3 nucleotide sequence: TGTGCCAGCAGCCAAGATCGGTATGTTAGCCCATCTCTAGCGGGAGTCCCAGATACGCAGTATTTT.

This clonotype was seen many times. The rearrangement links TRBV12-3 or TRBV12-4 to TRBJ2-1; D unclear. The CDR3 consists of 13 residues. Trimming took 4 bases from V and 8 from J, leaving 12 bases between them. In DNA form, the CDR3 reads TGTGCCAGCAGTTCCCCTTTTTGGTATGAGCAGTTCTTC. It yields the protein CASSSPFWYEQFF.

The genes are TRBV12-5 and TRBJ1-5, with 7 bases identical to TRBD1. The V segment lost 6 bases and the J segment 0 bases; nucleotides outside the gene matches: 8. The CDR3 spans 16 residues. CDR1 LGHNT and CDR2 FRNRAP come from the germline V gene. In DNA form, the CDR3 reads TGTGCTAGTGGGAATTCCGGGACAGATAGCAATCAGCCCCAGCATTTT. Translation gives CASGNSGTDSNQPQHF.

The chain employs TRBV20-1 and TRBJ2-1; D tentatively reads TRBD1 or TRBD2 (5 bases each). The V gene's germline CDR1 is DFQATT and CDR2 SNEGSKA (reference sequence). The CDR3 runs to 14 residues. V lost 5 bases and J lost 4, with 15 bases in between. The chain's CDR3 is CSASGTATYNEQFF. CDR3 nucleotide sequence: TGCAGTGCTTCCGGGACGGCGACTTACAATGAGCAGTTCTTC.

This clonotype was picked up many times. In DNA, the CDR3 is TGTGCCAGCAGCCTAGAATTCTCTAGTGGCACAGATACGCAGTATTTT. As protein: CASSLEFSSGTDTQYF. The chain couples TRBV4-2 to TRBJ2-3; D ambiguous. The CDR3 sequence is 16 residues long. Germline CDR1 is LGHNA and CDR2 is YNFKEQ. The ends were cut back, 4 bases at V and 1 base at J, with 15 bases in the middle.

This clonotype was detected only a few times. The CDR3 nucleotides are TGTGCCAGTAGTATAGGGGATTCCGGAGACTACGAGCAGTACTTC. It encodes CASSIGDSGDYEQYF. The gene calls are TRBV19 and TRBJ2-7, with no clear D. The germline V and J ends were trimmed by 1 base and 3 bases, with 13 bases remaining between them. The germline gives CDR1 LNHDA, CDR2 SQIVND (reference sequence). The CDR3 consists of 15 residues.

This chain connects TRBV7-3 to TRBJ2-2; D is uncertain. The CDR3 is 16 residues long. Trimming took 7 bases from V and 3 from J, leaving 18 bases between them. CDR1 is SGHTA and CDR2 is FQGTGA in the germline V gene. CDR3 residues: CASTPNAPQDTGELFF. In DNA, the CDR3 is TGTGCCAGCACCCCAAACGCCCCTCAGGACACCGGGGAGCTGTTTTTT.

The V and J genes are TRBV23-1 and TRBJ2-4; D not resolved. TRBV23-1 is an ORF for which the function is uncertain. Trimming left V 3 bases short and J 2 bases short, with 5 bases between. The CDR3 has 13 residues. CDR3 in amino acids: CASSQGTKNIQYF. As DNA, the CDR3 is TGCGCCAGCAGTCAGGGAACCAAAAACATTCAGTACTTC.

This clonotype was observed many times. The chain couples TRBV28 to TRBJ2-2; no clear D. Germline V gives CDR1 MDHEN, CDR2 SYDVKM. Trimming took 2 bases from V and 6 from J, leaving 10 bases between them. This CDR3 region has 14 residues. CDR3 nucleotides: TGTGCCAGCAGTTTAACACCCCAGTCCGGGGAGCTGTTTTTT. Its protein is CASSLTPQSGELFF.

This clonotype has at least ten counts. This chain connects TRBV7-2 to TRBJ2-5; 11 bases map to TRBD2. V shed 5 bases, J shed 7 bases, and the junction held 15 bases outside the gene matches. The length of the CDR3 is 17 residues. CDR1 and CDR2 from the germline V gene are SGHTA and FQGNSA. CDR3 in amino acids: CASSMIRTSGRGGTQYF. CDR3 DNA: TGTGCCAGCAGCATGATTCGAACTAGCGGGAGAGGTGGGACCCAGTACTTC. The full variable domain, with the rest looked up from reference TRBV7-2 and TRBJ2-5, is GAGVSQSPSNKVTEKGKDVELRCDPISGHTALYWYRQSLGQGLEFLIYFQGNSAPDKSGLPSDRFSAERTGGSVSTLTIQRTQQEDSAVYLCASSMIRTSGRGGTQYFGPGTRLLVL.

This clonotype was seen at least ten times. The genes are TRBV7-9 and TRBJ2-3, with D unclear. The CDR3 has 12 amino acids. V lost 4 bases, J lost 6 bases, and 8 bases lay in between. Germline V CDR1 and CDR2: SEHNR, FQNEAQ (reference sequence). The CDR3 DNA reads as TGTGCCAGCAGCTCCGGCTGGGATACGCAGTATTTT. Its protein is CASSSGWDTQYF.

This clonotype was recorded many times. The chain combines TRBV10-2 with TRBJ1-5; D is ambiguous. CDR1 and CDR2 from the germline V gene are WSHSY and SAAADI. Trimming stripped 0 bases from V and 0 bases from J, with 6 bases between. This CDR3 region has 15 residues. CDR3 loop: CASSESRYSNQPQHF. In nucleotides, the CDR3 is TGCGCCAGCAGTGAGTCACGGTATAGCAATCAGCCCCAGCATTTT.

This clonotype occurred many times. The chain recombines TRBV7-9 with TRBJ1-4; D is possibly TRBD1 (5 bases). The germline V gene encodes CDR1 SEHNR and CDR2 FQNEAQ (reference sequence). Trimming stripped 5 bases from V and 13 bases from J, with 20 bases between. The length of the CDR3 is 14 residues. CDR3 nucleotides: TGTGCCAGCAGCCGGGACCTCGCAGAAAGGGTACTGTTTTTT. Amino acids: CASSRDLAERVLFF.

Many counts were recorded for this clonotype. V and J are TRBV20-1 and TRBJ1-2; D ambiguous. The V and J ends lost 5 bases and 3 bases respectively, with 10 bases between them. The CDR3 has 12 residues. Per germline, CDR1 DFQATT and CDR2 SNEGSKA (reference sequence). CDR3 residues: CSAYLGDYGYTF. The CDR3 region has the DNA TGCAGTGCTTACCTCGGGGACTATGGCTACACCTTC.

This clonotype was seen at least ten times. The chain uses TRBV10-3 and TRBJ1-5; tentatively, D is TRBD1 (5 bases). V was clipped by 8 bases and J by 2 bases, with 10 bases between them. This CDR3 spans 13 amino acids. In germline, CDR1 is ENHRY, CDR2 SYGVKD. The CDR3 DNA reads as TGTGCCATCCGCGGGGGTGGCAATCAGCCCCAGCATTTT. Residues: CAIRGGGNQPQHF.

In this sample, this clonotype turned up many times. The V call is TRBV25-1, the J call TRBJ2-7, with D uncertain. There are 13 residues in the CDR3. V gave up 7 bases and J gave up 3 bases, with 13 bases separating them. Per the germline V gene, CDR1 is MGHDK and CDR2 is SYGVNS. The CDR3 spells CASTPNTRYEQYF. The CDR3 nucleotides read TGTGCCAGCACTCCCAACACCCGCTACGAGCAGTACTTC.

This clonotype was recorded at least ten times. The chain couples TRBV7-2 to TRBJ2-3, with 9 bases identical to TRBD2. J was trimmed by 4 bases and V by 5 bases; bases with no gene match: 7. From germline, CDR1 is SGHTA and CDR2 FQGNSA. CDR3 length equals 15 residues. The CDR3 sequence is CASSTGTSRADTQYF. The CDR3 DNA is TGTGCCAGCAGCACCGGGACTAGCAGGGCAGATACGCAGTATTTT.

At least ten counts were recorded for this clonotype. The CDR3 protein is CSVDRGLGMNTEAFF. Written as DNA, the CDR3 is TGCAGCGTCGACAGGGGGTTGGGGATGAACACTGAAGCTTTCTTT. The V and J genes are TRBV29-1 and TRBJ1-1; 9 bases are shared with TRBD1. After removal of 6 bases from V and 0 bases from J, the junction contained 8 bases not matched to a gene. Germline CDR1 is SQVTM and CDR2 is ANQGSEA. The CDR3 runs to 15 residues. Full variable domain (outside the CDR3, taken from reference TRBV29-1 and TRBJ1-1): SAVISQKPSRDICQRGTSLTIQCQVDSQVTMMFWYRQQPGQSLTLIATANQGSEATYESGFVIDKFPISRPNLTFSTLTVSNMSPEDSSIYLCSVDRGLGMNTEAFFGQGTRLTVV.

This clonotype was observed a handful of times. The junction departs from the called germline gene at one end, perhaps through a read error. The chain is built from TRBV12-3 or TRBV12-4 and TRBJ2-7; TRBD1 matches 7 bases. The CDR3 length is 14 residues. CDR3 sequence: CASSLEGATYEQYF. CDR3 sequence (DNA): TGTGCCAGCAGCTTAGAGGGGGCCACCTACGAGCAGTACTTC.